This T cell receptor (beta chain) was sequenced during a study of blood T cell repertoires in COVID-19. The wider study: The cDNA or gDNA used as material had been derived from T cells, B-cell-depleted T cells, or PBMCs.

Germline values: CDR1 SGHTA, CDR2 FQGNSA. The CDR3 has 13 amino acids. The V gene lost 5 bases and the J gene lost 7 bases, with 15 bases spanning the gap. TCRdb's copy holds only in-frame clones and misses some; the assay was immunoSEQ multiplex PCR. The sample yields 300,000 to 350,000 clones, 83% seen once. The source of this sequence is a young man with active or convalescent COVID-19. The chain uses TRBV7-2 and TRBJ2-7; TRBD2 might be the D (5 bases). The sequenced material came from peripheral blood. DNA for the CDR3: TGTGCCAGCAGCCTAGAACTACGGGGAGAGCAGTACTTC. Amino acids: CASSLELRGEQYF.